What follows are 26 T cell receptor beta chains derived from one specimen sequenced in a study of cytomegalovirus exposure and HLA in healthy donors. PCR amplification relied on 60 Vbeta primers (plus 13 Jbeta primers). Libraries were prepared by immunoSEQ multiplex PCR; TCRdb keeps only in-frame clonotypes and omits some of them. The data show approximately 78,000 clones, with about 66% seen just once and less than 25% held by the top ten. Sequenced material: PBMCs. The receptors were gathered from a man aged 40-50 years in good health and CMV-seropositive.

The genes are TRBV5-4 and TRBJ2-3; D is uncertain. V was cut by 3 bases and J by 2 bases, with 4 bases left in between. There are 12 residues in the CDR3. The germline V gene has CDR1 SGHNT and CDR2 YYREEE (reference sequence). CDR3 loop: CASSSSTDTQYF. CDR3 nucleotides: TGTGCCAGCAGCTCGTCCACAGATACGCAGTATTTT.

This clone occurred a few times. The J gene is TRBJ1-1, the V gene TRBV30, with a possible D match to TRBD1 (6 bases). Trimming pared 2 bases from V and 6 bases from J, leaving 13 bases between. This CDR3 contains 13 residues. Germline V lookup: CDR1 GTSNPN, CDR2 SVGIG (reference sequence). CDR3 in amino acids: CAWSMGGAPEAFF. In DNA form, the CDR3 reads TGTGCCTGGAGTATGGGGGGGGCCCCTGAAGCTTTCTTT.

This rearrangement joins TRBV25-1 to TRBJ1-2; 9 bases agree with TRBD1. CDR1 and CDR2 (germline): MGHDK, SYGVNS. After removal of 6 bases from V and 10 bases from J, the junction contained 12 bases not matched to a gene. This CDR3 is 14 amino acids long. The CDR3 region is CASSDPGQGVVYTF. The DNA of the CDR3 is TGTGCCAGCAGCGACCCGGGACAGGGAGTAGTCTACACCTTC.

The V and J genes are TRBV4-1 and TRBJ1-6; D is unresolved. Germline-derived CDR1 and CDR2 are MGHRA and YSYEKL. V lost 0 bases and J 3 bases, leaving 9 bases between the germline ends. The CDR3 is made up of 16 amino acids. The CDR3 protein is CASSQEAGIYNSPLHF. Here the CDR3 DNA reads TGCGCCAGCAGCCAAGAGGCGGGGATCTATAATTCACCCCTCCACTTT.

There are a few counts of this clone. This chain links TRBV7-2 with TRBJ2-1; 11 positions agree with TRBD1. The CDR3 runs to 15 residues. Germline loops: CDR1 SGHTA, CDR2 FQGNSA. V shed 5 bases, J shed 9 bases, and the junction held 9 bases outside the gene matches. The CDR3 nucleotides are TGTGCCAGCAGCCAAGGACAGGGGGCGCTCGGTGAGCAGTTCTTC. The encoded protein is CASSQGQGALGEQFF.

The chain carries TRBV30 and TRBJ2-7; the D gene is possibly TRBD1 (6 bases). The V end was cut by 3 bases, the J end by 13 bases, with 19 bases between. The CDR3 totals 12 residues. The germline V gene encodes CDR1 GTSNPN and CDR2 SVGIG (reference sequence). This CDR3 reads CAWSGSGTLIYF. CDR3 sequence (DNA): TGTGCCTGGAGCGGGTCCGGGACACTGATCTACTTC.

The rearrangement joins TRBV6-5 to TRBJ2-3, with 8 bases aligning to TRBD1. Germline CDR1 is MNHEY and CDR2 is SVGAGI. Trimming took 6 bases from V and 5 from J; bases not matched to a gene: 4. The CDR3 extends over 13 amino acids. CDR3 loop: CASRDRDVDTQYF. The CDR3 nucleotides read TGTGCCAGCAGGGACAGGGATGTAGATACGCAGTATTTT.

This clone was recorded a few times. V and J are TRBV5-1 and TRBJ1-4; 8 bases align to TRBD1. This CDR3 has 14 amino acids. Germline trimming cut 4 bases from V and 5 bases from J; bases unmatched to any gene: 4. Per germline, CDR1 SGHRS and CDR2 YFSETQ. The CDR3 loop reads CASSQGTGNEKLFF. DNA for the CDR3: TGCGCCAGCAGCCAAGGGACAGGAAATGAAAAACTGTTTTTT. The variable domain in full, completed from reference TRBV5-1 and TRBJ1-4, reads KAGVTQTPRYLIKTRGQQVTLSCSPISGHRSVSWYQQTPGQGLQFLFEYFSETQRNKGNFPGRFSGRQFSNSRSEMNVSTLELGDSALYLCASSQGTGNEKLFFGSGTQLSVL.

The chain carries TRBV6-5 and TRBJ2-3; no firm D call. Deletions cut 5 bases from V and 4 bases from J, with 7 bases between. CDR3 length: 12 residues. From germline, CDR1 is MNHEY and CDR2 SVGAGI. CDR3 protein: CASSPPSDTQYF. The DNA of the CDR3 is TGTGCCAGCAGTCCCCCTTCAGATACGCAGTATTTT.

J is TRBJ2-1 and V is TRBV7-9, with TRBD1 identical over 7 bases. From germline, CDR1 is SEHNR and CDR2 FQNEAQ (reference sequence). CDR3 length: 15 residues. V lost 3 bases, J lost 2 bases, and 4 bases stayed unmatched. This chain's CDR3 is CASSLGQGAYNEQFF. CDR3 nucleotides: TGTGCCAGCAGCTTGGGTCAGGGGGCCTACAATGAGCAGTTCTTC.

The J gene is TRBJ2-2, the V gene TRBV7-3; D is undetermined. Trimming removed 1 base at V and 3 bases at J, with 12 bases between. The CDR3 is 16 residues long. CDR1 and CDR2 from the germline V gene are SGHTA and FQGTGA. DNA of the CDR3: TGTGCCAGCAGCTTAAGGGCCGGTGTCGACACCGGGGAGCTGTTTTTT. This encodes CASSLRAGVDTGELFF.

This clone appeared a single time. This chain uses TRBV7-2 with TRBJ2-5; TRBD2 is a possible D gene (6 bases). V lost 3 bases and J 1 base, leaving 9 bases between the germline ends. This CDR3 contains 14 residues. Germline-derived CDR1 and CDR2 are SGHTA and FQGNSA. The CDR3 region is CASSFAGTQETQYF. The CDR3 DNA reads TGTGCCAGCAGCTTCGCGGGGACCCAAGAGACCCAGTACTTC. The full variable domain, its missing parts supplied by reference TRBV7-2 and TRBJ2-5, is GAGVSQSPSNKVTEKGKDVELRCDPISGHTALYWYRQSLGQGLEFLIYFQGNSAPDKSGLPSDRFSAERTGGSVSTLTIQRTQQEDSAVYLCASSFAGTQETQYFGPGTRLLVL.

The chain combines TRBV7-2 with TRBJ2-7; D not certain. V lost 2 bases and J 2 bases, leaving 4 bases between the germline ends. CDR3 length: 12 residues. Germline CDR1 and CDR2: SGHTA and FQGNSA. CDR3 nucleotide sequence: TGTGCCAGCAGCTTAACTACCTACGAGCAGTACTTC. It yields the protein CASSLTTYEQYF. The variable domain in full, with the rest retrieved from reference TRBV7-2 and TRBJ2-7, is GAGVSQSPSNKVTEKGKDVELRCDPISGHTALYWYRQSLGQGLEFLIYFQGNSAPDKSGLPSDRFSAERTGGSVSTLTIQRTQQEDSAVYLCASSLTTYEQYFGPGTRLTVT.

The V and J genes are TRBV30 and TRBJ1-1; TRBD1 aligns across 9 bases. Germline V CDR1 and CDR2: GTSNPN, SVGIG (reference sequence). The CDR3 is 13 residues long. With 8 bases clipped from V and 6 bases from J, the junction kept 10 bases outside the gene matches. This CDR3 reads CAVPGQGNAEAFF. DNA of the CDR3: TGTGCCGTACCGGGACAGGGCAACGCTGAAGCTTTCTTT.

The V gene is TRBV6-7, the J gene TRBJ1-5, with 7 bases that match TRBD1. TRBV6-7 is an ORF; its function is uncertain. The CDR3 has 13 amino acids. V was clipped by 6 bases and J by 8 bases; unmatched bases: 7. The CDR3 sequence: CASSDQGGKPQHF. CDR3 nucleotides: TGTGCCAGCAGCGATCAGGGGGGCAAGCCCCAGCATTTT.

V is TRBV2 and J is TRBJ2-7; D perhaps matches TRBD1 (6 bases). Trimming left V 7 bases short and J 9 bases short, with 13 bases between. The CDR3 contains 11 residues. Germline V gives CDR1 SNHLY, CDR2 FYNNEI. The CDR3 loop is CASIYTGRQYF. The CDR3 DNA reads TGTGCCAGCATTTACACAGGGCGGCAGTACTTC.

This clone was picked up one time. CDR3 loop: CASSYGGTGELFF. In nucleotides, the CDR3 is TGTGCCAGCAGCTACGGGGGGACCGGGGAGCTGTTTTTT. J is TRBJ2-2 and V is TRBV9; 7 bases fit TRBD2. Germline-derived CDR1 and CDR2 are SGDLS and YYNGEE. V gave up 4 bases and J gave up 5 bases; unmatched junction bases: 2. The CDR3 runs 13 residues.

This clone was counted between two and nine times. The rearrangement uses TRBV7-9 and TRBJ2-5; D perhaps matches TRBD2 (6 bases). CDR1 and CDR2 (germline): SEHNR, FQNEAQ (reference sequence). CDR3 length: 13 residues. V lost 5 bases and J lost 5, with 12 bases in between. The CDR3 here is CASSLLGGETQYF. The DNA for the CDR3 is TGTGCCAGCAGCCTGCTAGGAGGGGAGACCCAGTACTTC.

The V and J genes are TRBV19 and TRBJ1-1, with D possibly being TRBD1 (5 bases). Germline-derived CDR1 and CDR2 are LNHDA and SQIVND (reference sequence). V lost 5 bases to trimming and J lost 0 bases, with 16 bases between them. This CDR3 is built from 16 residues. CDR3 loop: CASSLPLRGMNTEAFF. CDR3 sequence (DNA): TGTGCCAGTAGTCTTCCTTTGCGGGGCATGAACACTGAAGCTTTCTTT. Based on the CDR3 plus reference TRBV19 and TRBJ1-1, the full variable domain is DGGITQSPKYLFRKEGQNVTLSCEQNLNHDAMYWYRQDPGQGLRLIYYSQIVNDFQKGDIAEGYSVSREKKESFPLTVTSAQKNPTAFYLCASSLPLRGMNTEAFFGQGTRLTVV.

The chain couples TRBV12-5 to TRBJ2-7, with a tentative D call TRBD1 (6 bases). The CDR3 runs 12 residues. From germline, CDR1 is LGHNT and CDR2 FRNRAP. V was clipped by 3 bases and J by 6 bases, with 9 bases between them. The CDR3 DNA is TGTGCTAGTGGTTTCTCAGGGGCCGAGCAGTACTTC. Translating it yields CASGFSGAEQYF.

The CDR3 DNA is TGCGCCAGCAGCTCGCGGGAGCAGGGGACAGATACGCAGTATTTT. Protein sequence: CASSSREQGTDTQYF. V usage is TRBV5-1 and J usage is TRBJ2-3, with D possibly being TRBD2 (7 bases). Trimming took 3 bases from V and 3 from J, leaving 14 bases between them. CDR1 SGHRS and CDR2 YFSETQ come from the germline V gene. The CDR3 contains 15 residues.

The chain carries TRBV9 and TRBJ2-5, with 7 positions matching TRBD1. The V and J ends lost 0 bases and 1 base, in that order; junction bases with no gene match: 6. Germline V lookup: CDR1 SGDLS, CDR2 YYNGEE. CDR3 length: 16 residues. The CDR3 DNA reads TGTGCCAGCAGCGTAGCCTTAGGGACAGCCCAAGAGACCCAGTACTTC. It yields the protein CASSVALGTAQETQYF.

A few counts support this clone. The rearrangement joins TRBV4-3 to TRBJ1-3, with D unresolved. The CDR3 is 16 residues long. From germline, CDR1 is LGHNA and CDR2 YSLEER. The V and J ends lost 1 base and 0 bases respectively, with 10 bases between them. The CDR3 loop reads CASSQVLGSSGNTIYF. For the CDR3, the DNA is TGCGCCAGCAGCCAAGTTCTGGGGAGCTCTGGAAACACCATATATTTT.

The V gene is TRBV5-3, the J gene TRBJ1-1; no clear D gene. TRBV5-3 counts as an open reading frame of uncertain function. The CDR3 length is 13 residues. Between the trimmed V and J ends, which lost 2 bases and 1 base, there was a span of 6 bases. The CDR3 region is CARSLQKNTEAFF. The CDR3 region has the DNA TGTGCCAGAAGCTTACAGAAGAACACTGAAGCTTTCTTT.

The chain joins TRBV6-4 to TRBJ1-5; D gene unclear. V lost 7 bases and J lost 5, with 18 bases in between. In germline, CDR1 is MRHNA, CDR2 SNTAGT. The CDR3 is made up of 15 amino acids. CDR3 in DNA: TGTGCCAGCATCCGACTTGGGTGTTCGGATCAGCCCCAGCATTTT. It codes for CASIRLGCSDQPQHF.

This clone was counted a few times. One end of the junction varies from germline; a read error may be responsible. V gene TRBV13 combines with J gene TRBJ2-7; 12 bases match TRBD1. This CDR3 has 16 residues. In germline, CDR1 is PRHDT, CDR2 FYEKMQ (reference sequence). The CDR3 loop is CASSRRGTGGSHEQYF. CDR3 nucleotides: TGTGCCAGCAGCCGCCGAGGGACAGGGGGCTCCCACGAGCAGTACTTC.